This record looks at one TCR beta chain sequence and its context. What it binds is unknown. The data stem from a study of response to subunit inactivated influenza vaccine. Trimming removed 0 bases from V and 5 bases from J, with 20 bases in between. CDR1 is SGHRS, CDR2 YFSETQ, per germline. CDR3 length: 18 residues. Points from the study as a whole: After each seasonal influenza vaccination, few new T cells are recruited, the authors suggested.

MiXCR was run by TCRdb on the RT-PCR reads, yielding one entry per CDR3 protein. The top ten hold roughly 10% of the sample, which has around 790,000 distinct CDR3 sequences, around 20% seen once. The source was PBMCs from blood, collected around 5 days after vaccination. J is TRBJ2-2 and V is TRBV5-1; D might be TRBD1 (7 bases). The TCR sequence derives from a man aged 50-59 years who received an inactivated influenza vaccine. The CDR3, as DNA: TGCGCCAGCAGCTTGGATGTCTCAGGGGGGAGAAAAACCGGGGAGCTGTTTTTT. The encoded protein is CASSLDVSGGRKTGELFF.